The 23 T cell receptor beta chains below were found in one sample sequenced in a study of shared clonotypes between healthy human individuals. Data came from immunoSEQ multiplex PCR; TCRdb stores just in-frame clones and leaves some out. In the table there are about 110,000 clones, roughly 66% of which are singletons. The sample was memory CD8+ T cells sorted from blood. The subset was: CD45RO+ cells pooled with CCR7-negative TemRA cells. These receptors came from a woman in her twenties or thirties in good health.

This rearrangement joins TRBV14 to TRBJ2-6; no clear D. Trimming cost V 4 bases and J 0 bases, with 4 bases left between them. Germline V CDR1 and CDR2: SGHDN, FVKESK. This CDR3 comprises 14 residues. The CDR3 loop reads CASSRSSGANVLTF. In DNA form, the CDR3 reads TGTGCCAGCAGCCGAAGCTCTGGGGCCAACGTCCTGACTTTC.

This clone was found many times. The CDR3 loop is CASDWDGGYEAFF. The CDR3, as DNA: TGTGCCAGCGACTGGGACGGAGGCTATGAAGCTTTCTTT. The chain is built from TRBV2 and TRBJ1-1, with D perhaps TRBD1 (5 bases). CDR1 is SNHLY, CDR2 FYNNEI, per germline. Trimming pared 8 bases from V and 7 bases from J, leaving 17 bases between. The CDR3 sequence is 13 residues long.

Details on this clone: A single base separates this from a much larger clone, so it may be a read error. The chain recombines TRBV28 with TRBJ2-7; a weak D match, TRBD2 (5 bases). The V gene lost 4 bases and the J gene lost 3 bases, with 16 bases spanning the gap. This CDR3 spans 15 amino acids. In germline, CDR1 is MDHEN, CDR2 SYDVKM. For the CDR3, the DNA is TGTGCCAGCAGTTCCACTAGAGGCGTCTTCTACGAGCAGTACTTC. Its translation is CASSSTRGVFYEQYF.

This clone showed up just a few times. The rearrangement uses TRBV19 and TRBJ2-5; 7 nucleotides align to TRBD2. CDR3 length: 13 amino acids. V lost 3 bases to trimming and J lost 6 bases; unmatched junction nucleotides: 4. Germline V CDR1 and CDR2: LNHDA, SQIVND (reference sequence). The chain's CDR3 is CASSMGEGKTQYF. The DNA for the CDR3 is TGTGCCAGTAGTATGGGGGAGGGAAAGACCCAGTACTTC.

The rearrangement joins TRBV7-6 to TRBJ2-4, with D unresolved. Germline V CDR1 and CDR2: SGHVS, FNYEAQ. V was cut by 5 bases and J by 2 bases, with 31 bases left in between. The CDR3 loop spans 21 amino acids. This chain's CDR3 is CASSPPLSDAFEVPSKNIQYF. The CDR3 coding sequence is TGTGCCAGCAGCCCACCCTTGTCGGACGCGTTTGAAGTACCCTCCAAAAACATTCAGTACTTC.

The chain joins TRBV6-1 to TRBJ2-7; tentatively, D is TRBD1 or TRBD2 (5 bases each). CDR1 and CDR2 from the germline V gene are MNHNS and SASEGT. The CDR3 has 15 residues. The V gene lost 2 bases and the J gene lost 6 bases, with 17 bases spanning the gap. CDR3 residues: CASSEWKDWGSEQYF. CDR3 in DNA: TGTGCCAGCAGTGAATGGAAGGATTGGGGGAGCGAGCAGTACTTC.

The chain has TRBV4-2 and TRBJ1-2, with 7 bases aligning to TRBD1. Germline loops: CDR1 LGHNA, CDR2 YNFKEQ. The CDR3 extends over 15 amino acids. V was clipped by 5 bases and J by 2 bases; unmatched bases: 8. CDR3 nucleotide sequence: TGTGCCAGCAGCAACCCGGGACAGAGAAACTATGGCTACACCTTC. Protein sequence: CASSNPGQRNYGYTF.

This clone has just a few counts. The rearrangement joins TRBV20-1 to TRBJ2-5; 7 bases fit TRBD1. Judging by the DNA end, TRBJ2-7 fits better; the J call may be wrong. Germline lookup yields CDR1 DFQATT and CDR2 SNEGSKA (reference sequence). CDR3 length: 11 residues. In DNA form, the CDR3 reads TGCAGTGCGACAGGGCCGGGCGAGCAGTACTTC. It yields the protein CSATGPGEQYF.

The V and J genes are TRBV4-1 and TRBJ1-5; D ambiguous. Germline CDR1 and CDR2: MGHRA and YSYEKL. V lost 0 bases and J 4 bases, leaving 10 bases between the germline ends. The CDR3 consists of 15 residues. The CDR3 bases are TGCGCCAGCAGCCAAGAGTCGTGGCGGAATCAGCCCCAGCATTTT. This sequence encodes CASSQESWRNQPQHF.

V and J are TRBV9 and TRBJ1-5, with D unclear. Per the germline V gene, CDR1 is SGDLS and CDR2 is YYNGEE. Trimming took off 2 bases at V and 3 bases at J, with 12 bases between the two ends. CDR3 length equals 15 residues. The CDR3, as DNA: TGTGCCAGCAGCGTTGACGGGTCCTACAATCAGCCCCAGCATTTT. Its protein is CASSVDGSYNQPQHF.

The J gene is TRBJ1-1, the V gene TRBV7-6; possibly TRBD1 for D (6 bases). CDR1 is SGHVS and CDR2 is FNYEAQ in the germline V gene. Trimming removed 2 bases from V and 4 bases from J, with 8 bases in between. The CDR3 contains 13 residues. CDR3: CASSLSRGTEAFF. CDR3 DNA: TGTGCCAGCAGCTTATCCAGGGGCACTGAAGCTTTCTTT.

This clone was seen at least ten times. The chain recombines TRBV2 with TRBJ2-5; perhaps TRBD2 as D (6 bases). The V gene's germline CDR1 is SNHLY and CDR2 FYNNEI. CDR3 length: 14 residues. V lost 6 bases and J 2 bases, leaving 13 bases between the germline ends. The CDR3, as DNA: TGTGCCAGCAGACGGATAGCGGATCAAGAGACCCAGTACTTC. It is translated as CASRRIADQETQYF. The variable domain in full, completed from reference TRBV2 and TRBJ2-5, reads EPEVTQTPSHQVTQMGQEVILRCVPISNHLYFYWYRQILGQKVEFLVSFYNNEISEKSEIFDDQFSVERPDGSNFTLKIRSTKLEDSAMYFCASRRIADQETQYFGPGTRLLVL.

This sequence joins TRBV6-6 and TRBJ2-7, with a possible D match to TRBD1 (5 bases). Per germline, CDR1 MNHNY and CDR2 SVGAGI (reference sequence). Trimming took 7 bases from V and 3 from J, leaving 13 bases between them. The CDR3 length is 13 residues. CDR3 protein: CASTPGKNYEQYF. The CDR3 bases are TGTGCCAGCACCCCAGGGAAAAACTACGAGCAGTACTTC.

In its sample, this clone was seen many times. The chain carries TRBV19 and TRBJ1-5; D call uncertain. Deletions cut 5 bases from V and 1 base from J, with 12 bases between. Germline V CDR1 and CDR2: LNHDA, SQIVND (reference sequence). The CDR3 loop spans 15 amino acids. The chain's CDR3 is CASSLWSGSNQPQHF. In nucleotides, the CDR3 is TGTGCCAGTAGTCTTTGGTCTGGGAGCAATCAGCCCCAGCATTTT.

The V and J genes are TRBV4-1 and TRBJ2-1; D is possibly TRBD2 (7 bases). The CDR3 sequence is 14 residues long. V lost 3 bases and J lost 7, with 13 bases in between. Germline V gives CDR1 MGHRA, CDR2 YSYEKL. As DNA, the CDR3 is TGCGCCAGCAGCCAGGGGGCGGGAGTAAATGAGCAGTTCTTC. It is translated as CASSQGAGVNEQFF.

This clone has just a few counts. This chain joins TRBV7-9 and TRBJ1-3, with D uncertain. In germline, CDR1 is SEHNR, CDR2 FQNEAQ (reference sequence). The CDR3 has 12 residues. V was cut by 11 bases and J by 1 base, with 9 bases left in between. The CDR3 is CAYRPSGNTIYF. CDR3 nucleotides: TGTGCCTATAGGCCATCTGGAAACACCATATATTTT.

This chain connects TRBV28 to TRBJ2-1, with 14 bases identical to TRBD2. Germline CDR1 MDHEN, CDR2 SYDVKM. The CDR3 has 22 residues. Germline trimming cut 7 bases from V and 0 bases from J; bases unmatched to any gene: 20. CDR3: CASTQGTGGTSGSPSSYNEQFF. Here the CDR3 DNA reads TGTGCCAGCACTCAAGGGACAGGGGGGACTAGCGGGAGCCCGAGCTCCTACAATGAGCAGTTCTTC.

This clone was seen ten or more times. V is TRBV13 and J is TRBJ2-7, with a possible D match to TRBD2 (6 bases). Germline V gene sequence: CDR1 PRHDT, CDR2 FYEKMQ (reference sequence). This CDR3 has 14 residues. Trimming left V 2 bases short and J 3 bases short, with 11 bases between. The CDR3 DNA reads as TGTGCCAGCAGCTTAACGGGGGAAAACTACGAGCAGTACTTC. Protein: CASSLTGENYEQYF.

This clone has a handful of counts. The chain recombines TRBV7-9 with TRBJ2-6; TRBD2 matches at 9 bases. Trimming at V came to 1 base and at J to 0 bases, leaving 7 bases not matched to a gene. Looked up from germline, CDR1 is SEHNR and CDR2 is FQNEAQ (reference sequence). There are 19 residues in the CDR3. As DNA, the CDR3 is TGTGCCAGCAGCTTAGATACTAGCGGGCCTGGCTCTGGGGCCAACGTCCTGACTTTC. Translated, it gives CASSLDTSGPGSGANVLTF.

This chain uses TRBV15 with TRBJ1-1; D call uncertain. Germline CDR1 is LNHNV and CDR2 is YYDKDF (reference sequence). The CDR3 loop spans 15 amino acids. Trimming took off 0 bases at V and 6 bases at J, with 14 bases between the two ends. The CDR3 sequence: CATSRDEGRASEAFF. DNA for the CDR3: TGTGCCACCAGCAGAGATGAGGGAAGGGCGTCTGAAGCTTTCTTT.

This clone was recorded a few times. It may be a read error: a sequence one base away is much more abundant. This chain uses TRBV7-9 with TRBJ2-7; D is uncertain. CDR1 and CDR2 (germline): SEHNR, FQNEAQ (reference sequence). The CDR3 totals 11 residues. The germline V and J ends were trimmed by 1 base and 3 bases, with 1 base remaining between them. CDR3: CASSLVYEQYF. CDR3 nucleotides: TGTGCCAGCAGCTTAGTCTACGAGCAGTACTTC.

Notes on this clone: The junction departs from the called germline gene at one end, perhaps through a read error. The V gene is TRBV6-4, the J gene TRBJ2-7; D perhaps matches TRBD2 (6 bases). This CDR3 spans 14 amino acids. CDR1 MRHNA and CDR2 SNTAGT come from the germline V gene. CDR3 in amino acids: CASPKNPRAGRRAF. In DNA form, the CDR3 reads TGTGCCAGTCCGAAAAATCCCCGGGCGGGACGCCGAGCCTTC.

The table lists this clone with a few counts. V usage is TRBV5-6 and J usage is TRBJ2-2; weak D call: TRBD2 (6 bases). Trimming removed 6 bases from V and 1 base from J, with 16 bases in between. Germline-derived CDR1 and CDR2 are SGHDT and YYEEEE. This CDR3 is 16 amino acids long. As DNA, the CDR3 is TGTGCCAGCAACGAAGGGGTGCGGGAGAACACCGGGGAGCTGTTTTTT. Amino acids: CASNEGVRENTGELFF.